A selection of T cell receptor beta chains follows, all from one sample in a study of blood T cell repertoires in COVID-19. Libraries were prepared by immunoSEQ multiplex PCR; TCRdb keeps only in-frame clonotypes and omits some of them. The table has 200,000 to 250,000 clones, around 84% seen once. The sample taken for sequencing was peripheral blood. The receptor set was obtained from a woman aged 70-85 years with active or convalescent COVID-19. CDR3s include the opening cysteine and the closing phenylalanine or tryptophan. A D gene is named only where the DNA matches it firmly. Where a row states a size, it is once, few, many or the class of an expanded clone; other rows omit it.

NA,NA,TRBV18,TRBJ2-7,CASSQRTVSSYEQYF,TGTGCCAGCTCCCAACGGACAGTCTCCTCCTACGAGCAGTACTTC
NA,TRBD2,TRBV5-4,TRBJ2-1,CASSLTTSGVYNEQFF,TGTGCCAGCAGCTTGACCACTAGCGGGGTTTACAATGAGCAGTTCTTC
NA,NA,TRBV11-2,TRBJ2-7,CASSLAPGAQYF,TGTGCCAGCAGCTTAGCCCCAGGGGCGCAGTACTTC
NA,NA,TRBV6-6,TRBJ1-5,CASSLREGSFSNQPQHF,TGTGCCAGCAGTCTTCGGGAGGGGAGTTTTAGCAATCAGCCCCAGCATTTT
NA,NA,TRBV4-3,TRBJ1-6,CASSQDRTDSSYNSPLHF,TGCGCCAGCAGCCAAGATAGAACAGATAGCTCCTATAATTCACCCCTCCACTTT
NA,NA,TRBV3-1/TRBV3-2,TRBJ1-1,CASSQIGGGNTEAFF,TGTGCCAGCAGCCAAATCGGGGGGGGGAACACTGAAGCTTTCTTT
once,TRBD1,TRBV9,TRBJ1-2,CASSVGDSNYGYTF,TGTGCCAGCAGCGTAGGGGACAGCAACTATGGCTACACCTTC
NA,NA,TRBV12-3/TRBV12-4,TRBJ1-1,CASKGYRTEAFF,TGTGCCAGCAAGGGGTATAGGACTGAAGCTTTCTTT
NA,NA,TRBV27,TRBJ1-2,CASSLRGGRGYGYTF,TGTGCCAGCAGTCTCCGAGGGGGGCGGGGGTATGGCTACACCTTC
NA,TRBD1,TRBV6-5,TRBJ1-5,CASILQGAYQPQHF,TGTGCCAGCATCTTACAGGGGGCATACCAGCCCCAGCATTTT
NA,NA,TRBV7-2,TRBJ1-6,CASSLAGHKNSPLHF,TGTGCCAGCAGCTTAGCGGGACACAAAAATTCACCCCTCCACTTT
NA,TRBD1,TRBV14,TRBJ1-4,CASSQASGGLNEKLFF,TGTGCCAGCAGCCAAGCTTCAGGGGGCCTAAATGAAAAACTGTTTTTT
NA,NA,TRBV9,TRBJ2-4,CASSVTEGSVIQYF,TGTGCCAGCAGCGTAACGGAGGGGTCTGTCATTCAGTACTTC
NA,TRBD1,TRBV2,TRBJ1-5,CASRVDRVSNQPQHF,TGTGCCAGCAGAGTGGACAGGGTGAGCAATCAGCCCCAGCATTTT
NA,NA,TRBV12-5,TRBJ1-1,CASGLTWGGPGTEAFF,TGTGCTAGTGGTTTGACCTGGGGGGGGCCGGGCACTGAAGCTTTCTTT
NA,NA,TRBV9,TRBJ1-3,CASSVGPSGGGNTIYF,TGTGCCAGCAGCGTAGGCCCCTCGGGAGGCGGAAACACCATATATTTT
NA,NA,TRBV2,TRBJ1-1,CASLLDTEAFF,TGTGCCAGTCTATTGGACACTGAAGCTTTCTTT
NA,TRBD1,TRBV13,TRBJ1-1,CASSLGTAEAFF,TGTGCCAGCAGCCTCGGGACAGCTGAAGCTTTCTTT
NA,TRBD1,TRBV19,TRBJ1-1,CASTHPLAGGMGNTEAFF,TGTGCCAGTACCCACCCCTTGGCAGGGGGCATGGGGAACACTGAAGCTTTCTTT
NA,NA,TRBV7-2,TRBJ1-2,CASSLATVNNGYTF,TGTGCCAGCAGCTTAGCCACAGTAAATAATGGCTACACCTTC
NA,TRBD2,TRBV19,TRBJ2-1,CASKGRGILDEQFF,TGTGCCAGTAAAGGGCGGGGGATATTGGATGAGCAGTTCTTC
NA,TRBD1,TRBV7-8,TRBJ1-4,CASSRSYPGTGRGEKLFF,TGTGCCAGCAGCCGCTCATATCCAGGGACAGGGAGGGGTGAAAAACTGTTTTTT
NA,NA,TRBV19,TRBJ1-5,CASSISRANQPQHF,TGTGCCAGTAGTATAAGCAGGGCCAATCAGCCCCAGCATTTT
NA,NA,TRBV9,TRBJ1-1,CASSEQGGHTEAFF,TGTGCCAGCAGCGAACAGGGTGGTCACACTGAAGCTTTCTTT
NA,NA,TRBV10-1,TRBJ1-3,CASSPGGLINTIYF,TGCGCCAGCAGCCCCGGAGGCTTGATAAACACCATATATTTT
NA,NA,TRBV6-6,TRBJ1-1,CASSYTPQFMNTEAFF,TGTGCCAGCAGTTACACCCCCCAGTTCATGAACACTGAAGCTTTCTTT
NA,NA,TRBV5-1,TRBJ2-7,CASSLSGSSYEQYF,TGCGCCAGCAGCTTGTCAGGATCCTCCTACGAGCAGTACTTC
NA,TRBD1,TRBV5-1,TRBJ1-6,CASSLAGQANSPLHF,TGCGCCAGCAGCTTGGCCGGACAGGCTAACTCACCCCTCCACTTT
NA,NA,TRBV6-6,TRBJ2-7,CASILDRHSYEQYF,TGTGCCAGCATTCTTGACAGGCACTCCTACGAGCAGTACTTC
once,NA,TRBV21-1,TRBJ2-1,CASSNRDRTGEQFF,TGTGCCAGCAGCAATCGGGACCGGACAGGTGAGCAGTTCTTC
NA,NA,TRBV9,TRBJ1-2,CASSVAPTGDYGYTF,TGTGCCAGCAGCGTAGCCCCGACAGGTGATTATGGCTACACCTTC
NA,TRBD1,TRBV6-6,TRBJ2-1,CASSYYGDRDNEQFF,TGTGCCAGCAGTTATTATGGGGACAGGGACAATGAGCAGTTCTTC
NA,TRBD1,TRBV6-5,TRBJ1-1,CASSYVIGQGYEAFF,TGTGCCAGCAGTTACGTGATAGGACAGGGGTATGAAGCTTTCTTT
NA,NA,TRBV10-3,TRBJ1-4,CAISGSAPATNEKLFF,TGTGCCATCAGTGGGTCAGCCCCCGCAACTAATGAAAAACTGTTTTTT
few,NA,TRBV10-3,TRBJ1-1,CAMSALGGTEAFF,TGTGCCATGAGTGCATTGGGAGGCACTGAAGCTTTCTTT
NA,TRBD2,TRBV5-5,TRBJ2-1,CASSFVAGGPGEQFF,TGTGCCAGCAGCTTTGTAGCGGGGGGTCCAGGTGAGCAGTTCTTC
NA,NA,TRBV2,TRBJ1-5,CASTPDIRYQPQHF,TGTGCCAGTACCCCCGACATCCGCTATCAGCCCCAGCATTTT